This section outlines one T cell receptor (beta chain) sequence together with its context. Antigen specificity is unknown. These data originate in a study of cytomegalovirus exposure and HLA in healthy donors. Study-level information: Early release data held tens of millions of unique TCRs from HLA-typed donors.

Study-wide results and limits: Immune exposure data for these donors was limited to CMV serostatus. In an earlier analysis, about 87% or about 30%: the productive usage of most TCR beta V segments. There were around 160 TCR beta chains listed as cytomegalovirus-associated.

Per the germline V gene, CDR1 is SQVTM and CDR2 is ANQGSEA. The CDR3 is 12 residues long. Trimming removed 4 bases at V and 5 bases at J, with 9 bases between. A multiplex PCR was run with 60 Vbeta primers and 13 Jbeta primers. Sequencing used immunoSEQ multiplex PCR; TCRdb keeps in-frame clones, though not all of them. The sample holds some 150,000 clones, approximately 80% seen once. The sequence came from a male donor in good health and CMV-seronegative. This chain links TRBV29-1 with TRBJ2-1, with D possibly being TRBD2 (5 bases). Material for sequencing was PBMCs. The CDR3 nucleotides read TGCAGCGTTGCGCCTAGCCACAATGAGCAGTTCTTC. Translated, it gives CSVAPSHNEQFF.